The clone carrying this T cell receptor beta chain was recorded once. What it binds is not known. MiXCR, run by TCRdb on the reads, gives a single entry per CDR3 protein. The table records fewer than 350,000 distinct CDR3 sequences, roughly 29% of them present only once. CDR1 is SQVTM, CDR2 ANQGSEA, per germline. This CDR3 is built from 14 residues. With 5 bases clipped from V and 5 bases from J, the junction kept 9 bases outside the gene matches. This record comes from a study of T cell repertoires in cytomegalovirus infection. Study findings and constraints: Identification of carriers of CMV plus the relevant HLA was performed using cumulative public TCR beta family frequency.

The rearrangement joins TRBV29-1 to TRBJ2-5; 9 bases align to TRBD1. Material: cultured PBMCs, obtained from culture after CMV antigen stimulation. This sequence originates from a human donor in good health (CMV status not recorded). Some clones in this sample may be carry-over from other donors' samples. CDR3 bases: TGCAGCGTTCCCTCCCCGACAGGGGGGGAGACCCAGTACTTC. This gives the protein CSVPSPTGGETQYF.